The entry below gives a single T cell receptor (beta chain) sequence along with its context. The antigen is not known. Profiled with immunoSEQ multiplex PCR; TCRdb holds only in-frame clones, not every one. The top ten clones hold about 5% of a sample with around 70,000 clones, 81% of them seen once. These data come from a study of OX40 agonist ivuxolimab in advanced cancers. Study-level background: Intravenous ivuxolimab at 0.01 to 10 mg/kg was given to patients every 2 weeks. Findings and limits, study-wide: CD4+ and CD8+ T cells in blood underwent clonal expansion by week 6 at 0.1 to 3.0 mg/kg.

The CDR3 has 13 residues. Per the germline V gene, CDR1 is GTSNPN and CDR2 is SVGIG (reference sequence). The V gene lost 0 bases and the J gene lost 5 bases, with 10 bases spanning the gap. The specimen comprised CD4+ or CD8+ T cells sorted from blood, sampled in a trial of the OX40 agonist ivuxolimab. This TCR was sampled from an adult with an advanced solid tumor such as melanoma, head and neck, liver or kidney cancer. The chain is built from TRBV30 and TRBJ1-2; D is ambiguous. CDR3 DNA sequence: TGTGCCTGGAGTGTCTCAATTCAGTATGGCTACACCTTC. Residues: CAWSVSIQYGYTF. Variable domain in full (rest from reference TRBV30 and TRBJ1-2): SQTIHQWPATLVQPVGSPLSLECTVEGTSNPNLYWYRQAAGRGLQLLFYSVGIGQISSEVPQNLSASRPQDRQFILSSKKLLLSDSGFYLCAWSVSIQYGYTFGSGTRLTVV.